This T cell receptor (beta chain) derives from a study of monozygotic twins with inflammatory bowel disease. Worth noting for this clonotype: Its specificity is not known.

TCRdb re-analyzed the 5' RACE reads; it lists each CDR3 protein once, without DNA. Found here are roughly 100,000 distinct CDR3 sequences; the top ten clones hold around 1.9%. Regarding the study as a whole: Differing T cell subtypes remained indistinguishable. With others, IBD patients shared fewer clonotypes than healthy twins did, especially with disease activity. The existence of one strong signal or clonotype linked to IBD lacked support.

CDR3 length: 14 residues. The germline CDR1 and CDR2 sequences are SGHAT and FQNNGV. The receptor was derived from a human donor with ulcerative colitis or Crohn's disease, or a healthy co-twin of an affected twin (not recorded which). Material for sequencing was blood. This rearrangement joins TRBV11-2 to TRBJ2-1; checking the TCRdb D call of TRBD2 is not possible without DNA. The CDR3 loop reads CASSFTSLSNEQFF.